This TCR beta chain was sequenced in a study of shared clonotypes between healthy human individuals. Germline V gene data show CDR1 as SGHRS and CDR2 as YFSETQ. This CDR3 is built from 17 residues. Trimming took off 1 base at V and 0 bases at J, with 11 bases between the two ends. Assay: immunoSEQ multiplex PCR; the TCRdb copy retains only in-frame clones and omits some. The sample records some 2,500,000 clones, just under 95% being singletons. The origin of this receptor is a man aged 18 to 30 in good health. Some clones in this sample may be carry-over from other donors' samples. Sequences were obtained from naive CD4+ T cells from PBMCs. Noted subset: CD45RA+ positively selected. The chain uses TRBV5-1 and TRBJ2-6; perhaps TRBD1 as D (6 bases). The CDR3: CASSLTGIRSGANVLTF. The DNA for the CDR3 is TGCGCCAGCAGCTTGACAGGGATACGCTCTGGGGCCAACGTCCTGACTTTC.